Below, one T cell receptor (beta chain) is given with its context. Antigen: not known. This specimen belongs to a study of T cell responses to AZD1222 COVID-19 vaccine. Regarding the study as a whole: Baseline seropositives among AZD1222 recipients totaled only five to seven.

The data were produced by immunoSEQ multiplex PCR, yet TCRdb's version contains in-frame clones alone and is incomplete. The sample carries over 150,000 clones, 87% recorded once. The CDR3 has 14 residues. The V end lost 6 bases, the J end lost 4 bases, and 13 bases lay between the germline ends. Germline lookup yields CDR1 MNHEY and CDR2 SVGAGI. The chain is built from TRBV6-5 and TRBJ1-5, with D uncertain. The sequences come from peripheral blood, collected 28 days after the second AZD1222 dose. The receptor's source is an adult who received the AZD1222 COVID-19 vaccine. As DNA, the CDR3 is TGTGCCAGCAGGGAGGCTACTGGGAATCAGCCCCAGCATTTT. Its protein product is CASREATGNQPQHF.